The 20 T cell receptor beta chains reported below all come from one sample, sequenced in a study of cytomegalovirus exposure and HLA in healthy donors. PCR involved 60 Vbeta and 13 Jbeta primers. TCRdb's table, derived via immunoSEQ multiplex PCR, lists solely in-frame clones and lacks some. The table includes about 190,000 clones, 80% to 85% detected once. The specimen sequenced was PBMCs. The receptors derive from a boy aged 2 to 9 in good health and CMV-seronegative.

This chain connects TRBV10-3 to TRBJ2-2; TRBD2 matches 11 bases. The junction had 14 bases not matched to a gene; V was cut back by 5 bases and J by 6 bases. Germline loops: CDR1 ENHRY, CDR2 SYGVKD. This CDR3 contains 18 residues. The CDR3 is CAISRESGLAGMPGELFF. The CDR3 bases are TGTGCCATCAGTCGCGAGTCCGGACTAGCGGGCATGCCCGGGGAGCTGTTTTTT.

The rearrangement uses TRBV9 and TRBJ1-2; 7 positions agree with TRBD1. Germline V lookup: CDR1 SGDLS, CDR2 YYNGEE. The trim removed 0 bases at V and 6 bases at J, leaving 2 bases unmatched. The CDR3 length is 13 residues. CDR3 sequence reads: CASSVVQGNGYTF. The CDR3 nucleotides are TGTGCCAGCAGCGTAGTACAGGGGAATGGCTACACCTTC.

This clone has more than one count but fewer than ten. The rearrangement links TRBV29-1 to TRBJ1-1; 8 positions agree with TRBD1. Germline trimming cut 5 bases from V and 5 bases from J; bases unmatched to any gene: 4. The CDR3 is made up of 12 amino acids. CDR1 SQVTM and CDR2 ANQGSEA come from the germline V gene. The DNA of the CDR3 is TGCAGCGTTCAAAACAGGGGGACTGAAGCTTTCTTT. Protein sequence: CSVQNRGTEAFF. Full variable domain (rest looked up from reference TRBV29-1 and TRBJ1-1): SAVISQKPSRDICQRGTSLTIQCQVDSQVTMMFWYRQQPGQSLTLIATANQGSEATYESGFVIDKFPISRPNLTFSTLTVSNMSPEDSSIYLCSVQNRGTEAFFGQGTRLTVV.

The chain combines TRBV4-3 with TRBJ2-2; no definite D call. Germline V CDR1 and CDR2: LGHNA, YSLEER. V dropped 0 bases and J dropped 4 bases, with 3 bases sitting between them. The CDR3 totals 13 residues. This chain's CDR3 is CASSQDRTGELFF. The CDR3 region has the DNA TGCGCCAGCAGCCAAGATCGCACCGGGGAGCTGTTTTTT.

The chain is built from TRBV7-9 and TRBJ2-2; D ambiguous. V was clipped by 4 bases and J by 2 bases, with 11 bases between them. Germline V gene sequence: CDR1 SEHNR, CDR2 FQNEAQ (reference sequence). This CDR3 has 15 amino acids. CDR3 sequence: CASSSPAVNTGELFF. In DNA, the CDR3 is TGTGCCAGCAGCTCCCCTGCGGTTAACACCGGGGAGCTGTTTTTT.

This clone occurred once. V is TRBV28 and J is TRBJ2-2, with D unresolved. This CDR3 has 15 residues. V gave up 3 bases and J gave up 2 bases, with 10 bases separating them. CDR1 is MDHEN and CDR2 is SYDVKM in the germline V gene. CDR3 sequence: CASSLGLQNTGELFF. The CDR3 nucleotides are TGTGCCAGCAGTTTGGGCCTACAAAACACCGGGGAGCTGTTTTTT.

CDR3 amino acids: CASSSIDRATEKLFF. The CDR3 coding sequence is TGTGCCAGCAGCTCCATCGACAGGGCGACTGAAAAACTGTTTTTT. This sequence joins TRBV7-9 and TRBJ1-4; the match to TRBD1 covers 7 bases. The CDR3 runs to 15 residues. Germline CDR1 and CDR2: SEHNR and FQNEAQ (reference sequence). V gave up 4 bases and J gave up 7 bases; unmatched junction bases: 9.

The CDR3 DNA is TGTGCCAGCAGCTTTACTAGCGAGGACTACAATGAGCAGTTCTTC. It is translated as CASSFTSEDYNEQFF. The chain combines TRBV7-2 with TRBJ2-1, with 7 bases fitting TRBD2. This CDR3 region has 15 residues. After removal of 3 bases from V and 3 bases from J, the junction contained 5 bases not matched to a gene. Germline V gene lookup returns CDR1 SGHTA and CDR2 FQGNSA.

CDR3 nucleotide sequence: TGTGCCAGCAGCTTGGGCCAGGGCTCCTACAATGAGCAGTTCTTC. Translated: CASSLGQGSYNEQFF. The chain is built from TRBV5-4 and TRBJ2-1; tentatively, D is TRBD1 (5 bases). This CDR3 is built from 15 residues. CDR1 is SGHNT and CDR2 is YYREEE in the germline V gene (reference sequence). V lost 0 bases and J lost 0, with 7 bases in between.

The chain recombines TRBV7-9 with TRBJ2-5; 9 nucleotides line up with TRBD2. The V and J ends lost 2 bases and 9 bases, in that order; junction bases with no gene match: 13. The CDR3 totals 16 residues. Germline CDR1 reads SEHNR; CDR2 reads FQNEAQ (reference sequence). Here the CDR3 reads CASSLSLAGGQEAQYF. The CDR3 bases are TGTGCCAGCAGCTTATCGCTCGCGGGGGGGCAGGAGGCCCAGTACTTC. Using reference TRBV7-9 and TRBJ2-5 for the parts outside the CDR3, the full variable domain is DTGVSQNPRHKITKRGQNVTFRCDPISEHNRLYWYRQTLGQGPEFLTYFQNEAQLEKSRLLSDRFSAERPKGSFSTLEIQRTEQGDSAMYLCASSLSLAGGQEAQYFGPGTRLLVL.

This clone was found once. The chain uses TRBV28 and TRBJ2-1; 10 positions agree with TRBD2. CDR1 is MDHEN, CDR2 SYDVKM, per germline. V trimming: 6 bases; J trimming: 2 bases; junction bases outside the gene matches: 4. CDR3 length: 15 amino acids. The CDR3 spells CASSPAGGPYNEQFF. The CDR3 nucleotides read TGTGCCAGCAGCCCAGCGGGAGGGCCCTACAATGAGCAGTTCTTC.

This clone was counted between two and nine times. The chain uses TRBV6-5 and TRBJ1-1, with D perhaps TRBD1 (6 bases). The germline V gene has CDR1 MNHEY and CDR2 SVGAGI. Trimming removed 4 bases from V and 5 bases from J, with 14 bases in between. The CDR3 loop spans 14 amino acids. Written as DNA, the CDR3 is TGTGCCAGCAGTTTTAGTACAGGGAGTACTGAAGCTTTCTTT. Protein product: CASSFSTGSTEAFF.

V usage is TRBV6-1 and J usage is TRBJ2-3; the match to TRBD1 covers 9 bases. The trim removed 6 bases at V and 6 bases at J, leaving 10 bases unmatched. The CDR3 contains 15 residues. The germline V gene encodes CDR1 MNHNS and CDR2 SASEGT. The CDR3 loop is CASRAGTGKADTQYF. CDR3 nucleotides: TGTGCCAGCAGAGCCGGGACAGGGAAAGCGGATACGCAGTATTTT.

The chain has TRBV10-1 and TRBJ2-5; D perhaps matches TRBD1 (6 bases). Germline CDR1 is WNHNN and CDR2 is SYGVQD (reference sequence). CDR3 length: 14 amino acids. Deletions cut 3 bases from V and 2 bases from J, with 10 bases between. DNA of the CDR3: TGCGCCAGCAGTGATCCAGGGGAGCAAGAGACCCAGTACTTC. It codes for CASSDPGEQETQYF.

The chain employs TRBV5-5 and TRBJ1-1; the D gene is possibly TRBD1 (5 bases). This CDR3 spans 16 amino acids. With 0 bases removed from V and 3 bases from J, the gap between germline ends came to 15 bases. From germline, CDR1 is SGHKS and CDR2 YYEKEE (reference sequence). CDR3 loop: CASSLDGGGWDTEAFF. For the CDR3, the DNA is TGTGCCAGCAGCTTGGACGGCGGGGGGTGGGACACTGAAGCTTTCTTT.

The gene calls are TRBV27 and TRBJ1-4, with TRBD1 matching over 9 bases. CDR1 and CDR2 (germline): MNHEY, SMNVEV (reference sequence). The CDR3 totals 19 residues. Trimming at V came to 1 base and at J to 3 bases, leaving 12 bases not matched to a gene. The CDR3 DNA sequence: TGTGCCAGCAGTTTATACGAAAGACAGGGGGTCACGGCTAATGAAAAACTGTTTTTT. Protein: CASSLYERQGVTANEKLFF.

V is TRBV30 and J is TRBJ1-4; 10 nucleotides line up with TRBD1. Germline V CDR1 and CDR2: GTSNPN, SVGIG (reference sequence). The CDR3 totals 17 residues. Germline trimming cut 2 bases from V and 0 bases from J; bases unmatched to any gene: 6. The CDR3, as DNA: TGTGCCTGGAGTATAATGGGACAGGGGACAACTAATGAAAAACTGTTTTTT. Translated: CAWSIMGQGTTNEKLFF.

In this sample, this clone turned up a few times. CDR3 loop: CASSLGLAGGSYNEQFF. The CDR3 region has the DNA TGTGCCAGCAGCTTAGGACTAGCGGGGGGTTCCTACAATGAGCAGTTCTTC. The chain has TRBV7-6 and TRBJ2-1, with 13 bases matching TRBD2. In germline, CDR1 is SGHVS, CDR2 FNYEAQ. This CDR3 region has 17 residues. J gave up 1 base and V 1 base, and 1 base lay outside the gene matches.

The count of this clone is one. The chain recombines TRBV30 with TRBJ2-7; TRBD1 aligns across 8 bases. Germline V gives CDR1 GTSNPN, CDR2 SVGIG (reference sequence). V was clipped by 4 bases and J by 8 bases; unmatched bases: 10. This CDR3 is 13 amino acids long. The CDR3 protein is CAWIPTGAFKQYF. CDR3 DNA sequence: TGTGCCTGGATCCCGACAGGGGCGTTCAAGCAGTACTTC.

The chain has TRBV6-1 and TRBJ1-6; D gene uncertain. The CDR3 covers 13 residues. Per germline, CDR1 MNHNS and CDR2 SASEGT. V shed 1 base and J shed 7 bases, with 5 bases lying between them. The CDR3 spells CASSEDKNSPLHF. Here the CDR3 DNA reads TGTGCCAGCAGTGAAGACAAGAATTCACCCCTCCACTTT.